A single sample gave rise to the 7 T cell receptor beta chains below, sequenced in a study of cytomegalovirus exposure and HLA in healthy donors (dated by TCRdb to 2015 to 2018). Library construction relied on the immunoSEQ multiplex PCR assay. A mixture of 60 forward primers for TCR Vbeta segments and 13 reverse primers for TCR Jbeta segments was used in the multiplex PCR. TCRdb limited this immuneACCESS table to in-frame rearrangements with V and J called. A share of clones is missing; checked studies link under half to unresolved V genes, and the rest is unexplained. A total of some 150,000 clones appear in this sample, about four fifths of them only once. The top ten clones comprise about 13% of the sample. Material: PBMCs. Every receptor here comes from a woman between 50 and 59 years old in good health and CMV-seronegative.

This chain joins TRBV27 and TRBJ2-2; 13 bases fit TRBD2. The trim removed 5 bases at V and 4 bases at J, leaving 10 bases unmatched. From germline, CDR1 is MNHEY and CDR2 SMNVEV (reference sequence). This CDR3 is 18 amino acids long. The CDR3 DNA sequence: TGTGCCAGCAGTGGTCTTAGGACTAGCGGGAGTGCCACCGGGGAGCTGTTTTTT. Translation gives CASSGLRTSGSATGELFF.

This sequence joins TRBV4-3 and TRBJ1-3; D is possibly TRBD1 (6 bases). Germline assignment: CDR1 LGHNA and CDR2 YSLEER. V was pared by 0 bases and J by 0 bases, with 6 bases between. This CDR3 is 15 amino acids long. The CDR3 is CASSQDRGSGNTIYF. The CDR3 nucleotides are TGCGCCAGCAGCCAAGACAGGGGCTCTGGAAACACCATATATTTT.

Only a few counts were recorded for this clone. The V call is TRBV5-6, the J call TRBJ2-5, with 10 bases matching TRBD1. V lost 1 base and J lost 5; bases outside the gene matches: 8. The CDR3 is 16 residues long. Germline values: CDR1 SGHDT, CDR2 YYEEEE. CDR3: CASSLPGQGSLETQYF. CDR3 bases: TGTGCCAGCAGCTTGCCGGGACAGGGGAGTCTGGAGACCCAGTACTTC. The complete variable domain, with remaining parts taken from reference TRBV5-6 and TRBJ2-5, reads DAGVTQSPTHLIKTRGQQVTLRCSPKSGHDTVSWYQQALGQGPQFIFQYYEEEERQRGNFPDRFSGHQFPNYSSELNVNALLLGDSALYLCASSLPGQGSLETQYFGPGTRLLVL.

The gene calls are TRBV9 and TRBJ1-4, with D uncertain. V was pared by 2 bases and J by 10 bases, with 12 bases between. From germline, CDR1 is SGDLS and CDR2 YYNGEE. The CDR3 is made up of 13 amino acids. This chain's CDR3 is CASSVSPNGKLFF. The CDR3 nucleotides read TGTGCCAGCAGCGTCTCGCCCAACGGAAAACTGTTTTTT.

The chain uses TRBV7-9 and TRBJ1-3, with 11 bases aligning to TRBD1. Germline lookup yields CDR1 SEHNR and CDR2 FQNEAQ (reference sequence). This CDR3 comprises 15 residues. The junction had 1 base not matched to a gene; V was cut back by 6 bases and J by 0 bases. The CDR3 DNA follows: TGTGCCAGCAGAGGACAGGGGGCCTCTGGAAACACCATATATTTT. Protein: CASRGQGASGNTIYF.

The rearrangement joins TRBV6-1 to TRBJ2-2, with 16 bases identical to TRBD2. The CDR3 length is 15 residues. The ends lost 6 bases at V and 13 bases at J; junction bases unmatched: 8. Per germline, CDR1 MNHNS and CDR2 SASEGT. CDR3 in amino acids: CASRRGLAGGSTLFF. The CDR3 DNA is TGTGCCAGCAGAAGGGGACTAGCGGGAGGGTCCACGCTGTTTTTT.

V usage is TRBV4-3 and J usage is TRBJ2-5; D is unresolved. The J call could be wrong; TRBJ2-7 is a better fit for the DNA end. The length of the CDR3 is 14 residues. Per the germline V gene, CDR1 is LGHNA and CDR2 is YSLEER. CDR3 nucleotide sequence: TGCGCCAGCAGCCAAAAGGCGTGGGGCTACGAGCAGTACTTC. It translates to CASSQKAWGYEQYF.